Listed here are 26 T cell receptor beta chains from one sample, sequenced in a study of glioma-infiltrating T cells. The iRepertoire nested amplicon-rescue multiplex PCR amplified TCR alpha and beta CDR3s from RNA. MiXCR was run by TCRdb on the multiplex PCR reads, yielding one entry per CDR3 protein. This table has approximately 190,000 distinct CDR3 sequences, about 31% appearing once. What was sequenced was glioma tissue, nonneoplastic brain tissue, or PBMCs (not recorded which). The receptors originated from a human donor with low-grade glioma or glioblastoma, undergoing nonglioma brain surgery, or in good health (not recorded which).

This clonotype was counted many times. This chain joins TRBV19 and TRBJ2-7; D possibly corresponds to TRBD2 (6 bases). Germline lookup yields CDR1 LNHDA and CDR2 SQIVND (reference sequence). This CDR3 region has 14 residues. Deletions cut 5 bases from V and 3 bases from J, with 14 bases between. The CDR3 is CASSPVGGSYEQYF. DNA of the CDR3: TGTGCCAGTAGTCCCGTAGGAGGGAGCTACGAGCAGTACTTC.

This clonotype was counted between two and nine times. J is TRBJ2-7 and V is TRBV9; possible D gene TRBD1, 5 bases. The germline gives CDR1 SGDLS, CDR2 YYNGEE. The CDR3 loop spans 14 amino acids. V lost 0 bases and J lost 2, with 9 bases in between. The CDR3 DNA reads as TGTGCCAGCAGCGTAGGGGGCGCCGCCTACGAGCAGTACTTC. It encodes CASSVGGAAYEQYF.

This clonotype was counted many times. V gene TRBV5-4 combines with J gene TRBJ1-1; D is possibly TRBD1 (5 bases). Per germline, CDR1 SGHNT and CDR2 YYREEE (reference sequence). This CDR3 contains 11 residues. The V and J ends lost 4 bases and 5 bases respectively, with 6 bases between them. Written as DNA, the CDR3 is TGTGCCAGCAGCGGGGGGACTGAAGCTTTCTTT. It translates to CASSGGTEAFF. The entire variable domain, with the rest obtained from reference TRBV5-4 and TRBJ1-1, is as follows: ETGVTQSPTHLIKTRGQQVTLRCSSQSGHNTVSWYQQALGQGPQFIFQYYREEENGRGNFPPRFSGLQFPNYSSELNVNALELDDSALYLCASSGGTEAFFGQGTRLTVV.

The chain couples TRBV20-1 to TRBJ2-7; maybe TRBD1 (6 bases). Looked up from germline, CDR1 is DFQATT and CDR2 is SNEGSKA (reference sequence). V dropped 2 bases and J dropped 2 bases, with 16 bases sitting between them. The CDR3 length is 15 residues. CDR3 amino acids: CSARIETGIPYEQYF. The CDR3 bases are TGCAGTGCTAGAATAGAGACAGGAATCCCCTACGAGCAGTACTTC.

This clonotype has ten or more counts. This rearrangement joins TRBV6-2 or TRBV6-3 to TRBJ2-7, with 10 bases lining up with TRBD2. J was trimmed by 4 bases and V by 0 bases; bases with no gene match: 6. Per the germline V gene, CDR1 is MNHEY and CDR2 is SVGEGT. The CDR3 sequence is 16 residues long. The CDR3 region is CASSYSSELAGYEQYF. The CDR3 DNA is TGTGCCAGCAGTTACTCGTCTGAACTAGCGGGGTACGAGCAGTACTTC.

About this clonotype itself: The junction and the germline gene differ at one end; a read error may be behind it. The CDR3 DNA reads as TGTGCCAACAGCATCGCACTGGGTGTGGGTCAGCCCCAGCATTTT. It encodes CANSIALGVGQPQHF. The rearrangement links TRBV7-2 to TRBJ1-5; D remains ambiguous. Germline lookup yields CDR1 SGHTA and CDR2 FQGNSA. This CDR3 is 15 amino acids long.

The sample holds many counts of this clonotype. V usage is TRBV6-6 and J usage is TRBJ2-1, with TRBD2 identical over 9 bases. This CDR3 comprises 17 residues. Per the germline V gene, CDR1 is MNHNY and CDR2 is SVGAGI (reference sequence). V gave up 0 bases and J gave up 1 base; unmatched junction bases: 4. CDR3 sequence (DNA): TGTGCCAGCAGTTACTCGAGACTAGCGGAGTCCTACAATGAGCAGTTCTTC. It codes for CASSYSRLAESYNEQFF.

The chain uses TRBV6-2 or TRBV6-3 and TRBJ2-6, with a weak D call TRBD1 (5 bases). From germline, CDR1 is MNHEY and CDR2 SVGEGT. This CDR3 is 14 amino acids long. V dropped 4 bases and J dropped 2 bases, with 6 bases sitting between them. The CDR3 sequence: CASSLTAGANVLTF. The CDR3 bases are TGTGCCAGCAGTTTGACAGCTGGGGCCAACGTCCTGACTTTC.

Concerning this clonotype itself: A much larger clone lies one base from this, so it may be a read error. The chain couples TRBV7-9 to TRBJ1-2; D is possibly TRBD1 (6 bases). Germline values: CDR1 SEHNR, CDR2 FQNEAQ (reference sequence). The CDR3 has 20 residues. The V and J ends lost 3 bases and 3 bases respectively, with 29 bases between them. The CDR3: CASSFWGRQAHVDLYYGYTF. The DNA for the CDR3 is TGTGCCAGCAGCTTCTGGGGGAGACAGGCCCACGTTGATCTGTACTATGGCTACACCTTC.

The gene calls are TRBV5-4 and TRBJ2-7, with D possibly being TRBD2 (6 bases). Deletions cut 3 bases from V and 3 bases from J, with 13 bases between. This CDR3 has 14 amino acids. Germline V CDR1 and CDR2: SGHNT, YYREEE (reference sequence). The CDR3 nucleotides are TGTGCCAGCAGCTCTGGACTAACCCACTACGAGCAGTACTTC. Its translation is CASSSGLTHYEQYF.

As regards this clonotype: A read error is possible here, since a much larger clone lies one base away. The CDR3 protein is CASSQGGGGGLYNEQFF. CDR3 coding DNA: TGCGCCAGCAGCCAAGGTGGAGGAGGCGGGCTATACAATGAGCAGTTCTTC. The V gene is TRBV4-3, the J gene TRBJ2-1, with D maybe TRBD2 (5 bases). V was shortened by 1 base and J by 4 bases, with 17 bases between the two germline ends. Germline-derived CDR1 and CDR2 are LGHNA and YSLEER. This CDR3 is 17 amino acids long.

This clonotype was seen repeatedly, ten times or more. This chain uses TRBV20-1 with TRBJ2-1; D possibly corresponds to TRBD1 (6 bases). The CDR3 runs 11 residues. CDR1 is DFQATT and CDR2 is SNEGSKA in the germline V gene (reference sequence). Trimming removed 5 bases from V and 7 bases from J, with 9 bases in between. The CDR3 nucleotides read TGCAGTGCTCGCAGGGGTAATGAGCAGTTCTTC. This sequence encodes CSARRGNEQFF.

The table lists this clonotype with many counts. The gene calls are TRBV3-1 and TRBJ2-3; D unresolved. Germline CDR1 reads LGHDT; CDR2 reads YNNKEL (reference sequence). V dropped 0 bases and J dropped 5 bases, with 6 bases sitting between them. There are 13 residues in the CDR3. CDR3 sequence reads: CASSQESGDTQYF. The CDR3 nucleotides are TGTGCCAGCAGCCAAGAATCGGGAGATACGCAGTATTTT.

This clonotype has a count of ten or more. This chain connects TRBV7-8 to TRBJ2-1, with no clear D. V shed 5 bases and J shed 0 bases, with 11 bases lying between them. This CDR3 spans 15 amino acids. CDR1 SGHVS and CDR2 FQNEAQ come from the germline V gene. The CDR3: CASSPRASSYNEQFF. CDR3 DNA sequence: TGTGCCAGCAGCCCTCGGGCCAGCTCCTACAATGAGCAGTTCTTC. The variable domain in full, with the rest retrieved from reference TRBV7-8 and TRBJ2-1, is GAGVSQSPRYKVAKRGQDVALRCDPISGHVSLFWYQQALGQGPEFLTYFQNEAQLDKSGLPSDRFFAERPEGSVSTLKIQRTQQEDSAVYLCASSPRASSYNEQFFGPGTRLTVL.

This clonotype was found many times. This chain links TRBV29-1 with TRBJ1-6; no clear D. The V gene lost 4 bases and the J gene lost 7 bases, with 11 bases spanning the gap. The CDR3 totals 13 residues. Germline lookup yields CDR1 SQVTM and CDR2 ANQGSEA. The CDR3 sequence is CSVGYGRNSPLHF. The CDR3 region has the DNA TGCAGCGTTGGTTACGGCCGAAATTCACCCCTCCACTTT.

The sample holds one count of this clonotype. It may be a read error: a sequence one base away is much more abundant. V usage is TRBV7-6 and J usage is TRBJ2-1; 9 nucleotides line up with TRBD2. Germline assignment: CDR1 SGHVS and CDR2 FNYEAQ. The CDR3 loop spans 15 amino acids. V shed 3 bases and J 12 bases; nucleotides not matched to a gene: 12. The CDR3 reads CASSFGLAGSYGQFF. The CDR3 coding sequence is TGTGCCAGCAGCTTTGGCCTAGCGGGATCCTATGGGCAGTTCTTC. The full variable domain, its missing parts supplied by reference TRBV7-6 and TRBJ2-1, is GAGVSQSPRYKVTKRGQDVALRCDPISGHVSLYWYRQALGQGPEFLTYFNYEAQQDKSGLPNDRFSAERPEGSISTLTIQRTEQRDSAMYRCASSFGLAGSYGQFFGPGTRLTVL.

This clonotype was seen repeatedly, ten times or more. The J gene is TRBJ1-1, the V gene TRBV6-5; D gene ambiguous. This CDR3 region has 15 residues. Germline V gene sequence: CDR1 MNHEY, CDR2 SVGAGI. Trimming left V 0 bases short and J 3 bases short, with 11 bases between. CDR3 coding DNA: TGTGCCAGCAGTTACTCCCCGGAGTGGGACACTGAAGCTTTCTTT. Its translation: CASSYSPEWDTEAFF.

This chain joins TRBV5-1 and TRBJ1-2; 7 nucleotides align to TRBD1. The CDR3 runs 14 residues. Germline CDR1 reads SGHRS; CDR2 reads YFSETQ. J gave up 2 bases and V 1 base, and 2 bases lay outside the gene matches. CDR3 nucleotide sequence: TGCGCCAGCAGCTTGTGGGGACAGAACTATGGCTACACCTTC. It codes for CASSLWGQNYGYTF.

As concerns this clonotype: This clone may be a read error of a much larger clone one base away. The rearrangement links TRBV12-3 or TRBV12-4 to TRBJ2-1; TRBD2 might be the D (6 bases). V shed 6 bases and J shed 0 bases, with 18 bases lying between them. The CDR3 length is 17 residues. The CDR3 sequence is CASRSTSLAYSYNEQFF. Written as DNA, the CDR3 is TGTGCCAGCAGATCCACCTCCCTAGCGTACTCCTACAATGAGCAGTTCTTC.

The rearrangement joins TRBV6-9 to TRBJ2-3; possible D gene TRBD1, 5 bases. Germline CDR1 is MNHGY and CDR2 is SVAAGI. The CDR3 has 15 residues. CDR3 coding DNA: TGTGAAAGCAGTTTCCTCAGGGATCTCACAGATACGCAGTATTTT. Amino acid sequence: CESSFLRDLTDTQYF.

Many counts were recorded for this clonotype. This chain uses TRBV6-1 with TRBJ1-5; D unresolved. The CDR3 length is 11 residues. The germline V gene encodes CDR1 MNHNS and CDR2 SASEGT. V lost 6 bases and J lost 7, with 7 bases in between. CDR3 in DNA: TGTGCCAGCAGGCAGAAGCAGCCCCAGCATTTT. Translated, it gives CASRQKQPQHF.

The chain couples TRBV11-2 to TRBJ2-2; D remains ambiguous. Germline-derived CDR1 and CDR2 are SGHAT and FQNNGV. The CDR3 has 11 amino acids. With 5 bases removed from V and 6 bases from J, the gap between germline ends came to 4 bases. Here the CDR3 reads CASSPAGELFF. As DNA, the CDR3 is TGTGCCAGCAGCCCGGCCGGGGAGCTGTTTTTT.

With respect to this clonotype: Being one base from a much bigger clone, this may be a read error. The chain combines TRBV29-1 with TRBJ1-1, with a tentative D call TRBD1 (6 bases). Germline assignment: CDR1 SQVTM and CDR2 ANQGSEA. There are 11 residues in the CDR3. Trimming stripped 7 bases from V and 4 bases from J, with 10 bases between. CDR3 protein: CSAVGGTEAFF. CDR3 coding DNA: TGCAGCGCTGTAGGGGGCACTGAAGCTTTCTTT.

Concerning this clonotype: One junction end does not reproduce the germline sequence, and a read error may be involved. The chain couples TRBV7-9 to TRBJ1-2, with no clear D. From germline, CDR1 is SEHNR and CDR2 FQNEAQ (reference sequence). This CDR3 is 16 amino acids long. The CDR3 sequence is CASSIATARTDYGHTF. The CDR3 DNA is TGTGCCAGCAGCATAGCGACTGCTCGAACGGACTATGGCCACACCTTC.

A remark on this clonotype: The conserved phenylalanine or tryptophan is not found at the CDR3 terminus, so this likely reflects a read error. The chain recombines TRBV6-6 with TRBJ1-6, with a tentative D call TRBD1 (5 bases). The CDR3 extends over 15 amino acids. Germline V gene lookup returns CDR1 MNHNY and CDR2 SVGAGI (reference sequence). The CDR3 sequence: CDSSSPRDSSSPLHC. CDR3 bases: TGTGACAGCAGTTCCCCCAGGGATTCAAGTTCACCCCTCCACTGT.

This clonotype showed up many times. The V and J genes are TRBV27 and TRBJ2-6; D is undetermined. Trimming cost V 5 bases and J 1 base, with 3 bases left between them. The CDR3 is 13 amino acids. Germline CDR1 MNHEY, CDR2 SMNVEV (reference sequence). The CDR3 spells CASSQSGANVLTF. The CDR3 DNA follows: TGTGCCAGCAGTCAATCTGGGGCCAACGTCCTGACTTTC.